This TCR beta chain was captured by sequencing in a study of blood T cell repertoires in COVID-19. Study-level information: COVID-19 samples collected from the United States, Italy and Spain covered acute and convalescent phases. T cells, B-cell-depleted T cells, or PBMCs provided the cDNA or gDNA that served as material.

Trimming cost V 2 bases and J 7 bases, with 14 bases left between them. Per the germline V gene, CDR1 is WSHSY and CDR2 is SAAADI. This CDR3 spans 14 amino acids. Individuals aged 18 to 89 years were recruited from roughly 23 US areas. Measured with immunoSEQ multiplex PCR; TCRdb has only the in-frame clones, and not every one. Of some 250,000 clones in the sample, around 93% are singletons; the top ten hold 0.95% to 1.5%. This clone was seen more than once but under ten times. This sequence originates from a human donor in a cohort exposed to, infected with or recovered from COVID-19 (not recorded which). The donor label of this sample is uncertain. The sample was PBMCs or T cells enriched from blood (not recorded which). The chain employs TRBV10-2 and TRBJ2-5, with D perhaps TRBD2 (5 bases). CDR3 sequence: CASSERGLGGTQYF. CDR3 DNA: TGCGCCAGCAGTGAGAGAGGACTCGGTGGGACCCAGTACTTC.